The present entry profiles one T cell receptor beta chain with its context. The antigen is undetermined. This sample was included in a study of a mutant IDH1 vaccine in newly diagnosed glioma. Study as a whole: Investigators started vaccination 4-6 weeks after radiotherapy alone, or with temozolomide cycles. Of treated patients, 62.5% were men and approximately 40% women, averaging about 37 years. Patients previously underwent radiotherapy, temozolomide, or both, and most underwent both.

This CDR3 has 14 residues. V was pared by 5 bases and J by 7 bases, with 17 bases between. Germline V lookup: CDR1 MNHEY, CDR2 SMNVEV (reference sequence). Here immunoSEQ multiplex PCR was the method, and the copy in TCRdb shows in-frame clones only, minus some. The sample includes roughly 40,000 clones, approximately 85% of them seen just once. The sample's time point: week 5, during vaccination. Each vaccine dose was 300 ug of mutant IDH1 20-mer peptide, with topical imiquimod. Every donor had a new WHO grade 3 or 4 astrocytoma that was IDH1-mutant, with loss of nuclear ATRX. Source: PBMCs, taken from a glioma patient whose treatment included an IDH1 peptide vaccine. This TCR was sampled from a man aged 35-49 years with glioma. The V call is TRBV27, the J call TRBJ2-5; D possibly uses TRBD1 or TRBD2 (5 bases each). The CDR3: CASSVGPRLGTQYF. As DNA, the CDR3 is TGTGCCAGCAGTGTGGGACCCCGGTTAGGGACCCAGTACTTC.